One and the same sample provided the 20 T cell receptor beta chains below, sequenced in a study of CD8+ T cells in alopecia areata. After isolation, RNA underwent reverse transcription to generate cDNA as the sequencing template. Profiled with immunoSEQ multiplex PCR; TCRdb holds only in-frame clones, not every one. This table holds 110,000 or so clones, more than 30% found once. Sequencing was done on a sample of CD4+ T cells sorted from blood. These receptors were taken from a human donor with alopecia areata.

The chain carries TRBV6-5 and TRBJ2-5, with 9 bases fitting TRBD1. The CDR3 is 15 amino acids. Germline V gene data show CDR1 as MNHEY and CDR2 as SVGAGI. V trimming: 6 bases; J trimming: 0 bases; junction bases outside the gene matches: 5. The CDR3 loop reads CASSGTGPHQETQYF. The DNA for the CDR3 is TGTGCCAGCAGCGGGACAGGGCCCCACCAAGAGACCCAGTACTTC.

The CDR3 DNA follows: TGTGCCACCCTCCCAAGCGGGCTCAGGGAGCAGTTCTTC. Its protein is CATLPSGLREQFF. The chain combines TRBV7-2 with TRBJ2-1, with D tentatively TRBD2 (6 bases). The CDR3 is made up of 13 amino acids. From germline, CDR1 is SGHTA and CDR2 FQGNSA. Trimming took 10 bases from V and 10 from J, leaving 20 bases between them. The full variable domain, in which reference TRBV7-2 and TRBJ2-1 provide the parts outside the CDR3, is GAGVSQSPSNKVTEKGKDVELRCDPISGHTALYWYRQSLGQGLEFLIYFQGNSAPDKSGLPSDRFSAERTGGSVSTLTIQRTQQEDSAVYLCATLPSGLREQFFGPGTRLTVL.

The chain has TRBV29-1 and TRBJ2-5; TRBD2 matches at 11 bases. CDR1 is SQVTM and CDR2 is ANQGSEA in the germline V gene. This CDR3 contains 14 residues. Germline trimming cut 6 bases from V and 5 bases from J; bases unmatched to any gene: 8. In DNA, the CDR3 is TGCAGCGTGGCGACTAGCGGGACTGGGGAGACCCAGTACTTC. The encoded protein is CSVATSGTGETQYF.

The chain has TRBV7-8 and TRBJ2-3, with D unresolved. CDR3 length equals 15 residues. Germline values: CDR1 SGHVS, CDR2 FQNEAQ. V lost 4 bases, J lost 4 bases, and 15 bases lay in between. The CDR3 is CASSSQRGRADTQYF. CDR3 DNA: TGTGCCAGCAGCTCACAAAGAGGCCGTGCAGATACGCAGTATTTT.

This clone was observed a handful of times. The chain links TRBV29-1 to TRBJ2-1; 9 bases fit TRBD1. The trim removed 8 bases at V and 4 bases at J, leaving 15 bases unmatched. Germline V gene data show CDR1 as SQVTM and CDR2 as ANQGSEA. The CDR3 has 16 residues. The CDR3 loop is CSPILARDRVYNEQFF. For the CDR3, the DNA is TGCAGCCCGATTCTCGCGCGGGACAGGGTGTACAATGAGCAGTTCTTC.

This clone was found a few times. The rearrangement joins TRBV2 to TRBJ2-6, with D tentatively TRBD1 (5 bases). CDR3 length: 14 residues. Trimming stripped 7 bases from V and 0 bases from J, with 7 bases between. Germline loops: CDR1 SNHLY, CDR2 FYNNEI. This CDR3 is CASIQGSGANVLTF. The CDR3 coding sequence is TGTGCCAGCATCCAGGGCTCTGGGGCCAACGTCCTGACTTTC.

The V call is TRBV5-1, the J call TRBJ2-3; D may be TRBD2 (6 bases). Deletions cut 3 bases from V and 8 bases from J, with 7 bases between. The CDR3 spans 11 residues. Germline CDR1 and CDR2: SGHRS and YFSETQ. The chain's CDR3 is CASSSAGTQYF. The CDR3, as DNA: TGCGCCAGCAGCTCAGCGGGTACGCAGTATTTT.

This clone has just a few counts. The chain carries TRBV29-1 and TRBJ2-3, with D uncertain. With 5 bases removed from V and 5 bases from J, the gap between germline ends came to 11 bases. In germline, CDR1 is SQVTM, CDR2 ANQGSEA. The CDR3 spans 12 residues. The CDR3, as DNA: TGCAGCGTTTCCGCGCTTCTAGATACGCAGTATTTT. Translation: CSVSALLDTQYF.

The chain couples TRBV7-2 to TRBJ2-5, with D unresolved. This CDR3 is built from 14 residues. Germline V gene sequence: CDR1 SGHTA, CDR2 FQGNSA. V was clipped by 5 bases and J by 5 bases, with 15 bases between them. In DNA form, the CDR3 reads TGTGCCAGCAGCCGGAGTTGGGCGGAGGAGACCCAGTACTTC. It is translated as CASSRSWAEETQYF. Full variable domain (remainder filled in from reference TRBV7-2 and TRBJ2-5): GAGVSQSPSNKVTEKGKDVELRCDPISGHTALYWYRQSLGQGLEFLIYFQGNSAPDKSGLPSDRFSAERTGGSVSTLTIQRTQQEDSAVYLCASSRSWAEETQYFGPGTRLLVL.

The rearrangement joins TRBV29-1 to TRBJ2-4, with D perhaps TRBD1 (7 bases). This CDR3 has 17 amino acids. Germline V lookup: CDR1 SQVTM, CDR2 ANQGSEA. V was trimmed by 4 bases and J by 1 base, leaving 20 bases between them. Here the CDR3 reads CSVVEGALQGAKNIQYF. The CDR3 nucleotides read TGCAGCGTTGTGGAGGGGGCCTTACAGGGGGCCAAAAACATTCAGTACTTC.

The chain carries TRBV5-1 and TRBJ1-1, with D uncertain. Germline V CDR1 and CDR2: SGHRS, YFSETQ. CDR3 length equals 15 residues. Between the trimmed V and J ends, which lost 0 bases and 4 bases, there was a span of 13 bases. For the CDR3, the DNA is TGCGCCAGCAGCTTGGGTGCCGTGGAGGGCACTGAAGCTTTCTTT. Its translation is CASSLGAVEGTEAFF. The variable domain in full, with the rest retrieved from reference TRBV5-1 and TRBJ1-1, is KAGVTQTPRYLIKTRGQQVTLSCSPISGHRSVSWYQQTPGQGLQFLFEYFSETQRNKGNFPGRFSGRQFSNSRSEMNVSTLELGDSALYLCASSLGAVEGTEAFFGQGTRLTVV.

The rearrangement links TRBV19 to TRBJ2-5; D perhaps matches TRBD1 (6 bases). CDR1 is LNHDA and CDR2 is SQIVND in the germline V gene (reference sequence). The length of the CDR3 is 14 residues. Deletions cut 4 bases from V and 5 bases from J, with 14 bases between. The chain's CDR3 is CASSTKQGEETQYF. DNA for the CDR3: TGTGCCAGTAGTACGAAACAGGGCGAGGAGACCCAGTACTTC. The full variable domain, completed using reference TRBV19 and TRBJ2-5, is DGGITQSPKYLFRKEGQNVTLSCEQNLNHDAMYWYRQDPGQGLRLIYYSQIVNDFQKGDIAEGYSVSREKKESFPLTVTSAQKNPTAFYLCASSTKQGEETQYFGPGTRLLVL.

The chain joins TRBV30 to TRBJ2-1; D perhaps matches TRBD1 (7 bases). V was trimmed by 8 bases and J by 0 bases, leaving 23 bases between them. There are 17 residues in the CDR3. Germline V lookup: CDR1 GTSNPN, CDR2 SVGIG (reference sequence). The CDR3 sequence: CARQGGTFRASYNEQFF. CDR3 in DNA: TGTGCCCGACAGGGCGGGACATTTCGCGCCTCCTACAATGAGCAGTTCTTC. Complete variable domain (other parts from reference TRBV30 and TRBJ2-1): SQTIHQWPATLVQPVGSPLSLECTVEGTSNPNLYWYRQAAGRGLQLLFYSVGIGQISSEVPQNLSASRPQDRQFILSSKKLLLSDSGFYLCARQGGTFRASYNEQFFGPGTRLTVL.

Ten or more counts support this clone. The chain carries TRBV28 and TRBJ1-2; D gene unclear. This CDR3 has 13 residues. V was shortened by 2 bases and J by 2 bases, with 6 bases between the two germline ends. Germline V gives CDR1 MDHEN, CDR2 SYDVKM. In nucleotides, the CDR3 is TGTGCCAGCAGTTTAACTGAGAACTATGGCTACACCTTC. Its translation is CASSLTENYGYTF.

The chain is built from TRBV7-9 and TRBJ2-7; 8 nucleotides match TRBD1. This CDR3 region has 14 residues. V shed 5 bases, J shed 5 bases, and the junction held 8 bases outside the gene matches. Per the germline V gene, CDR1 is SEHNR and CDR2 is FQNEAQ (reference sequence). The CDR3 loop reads CASSHVTGEHEQYF. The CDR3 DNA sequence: TGTGCCAGCAGCCATGTGACAGGGGAGCACGAGCAGTACTTC. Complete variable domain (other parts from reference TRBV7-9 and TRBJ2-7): DTGVSQNPRHKITKRGQNVTFRCDPISEHNRLYWYRQTLGQGPEFLTYFQNEAQLEKSRLLSDRFSAERPKGSFSTLEIQRTEQGDSAMYLCASSHVTGEHEQYFGPGTRLTVT.

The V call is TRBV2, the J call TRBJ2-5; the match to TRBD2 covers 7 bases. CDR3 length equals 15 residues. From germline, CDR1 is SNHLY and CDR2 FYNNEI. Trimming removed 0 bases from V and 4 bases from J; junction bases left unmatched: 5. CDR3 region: CASSEALGLGETQYF. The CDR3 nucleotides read TGTGCCAGCAGTGAAGCGCTTGGACTAGGAGAGACCCAGTACTTC.

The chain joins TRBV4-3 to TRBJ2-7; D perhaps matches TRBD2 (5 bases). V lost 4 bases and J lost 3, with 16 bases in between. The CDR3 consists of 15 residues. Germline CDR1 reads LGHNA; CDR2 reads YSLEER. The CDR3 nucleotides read TGCGCCAGCAGCCTGACCGGGATGCCGGGCTACGAGCAGTACTTC. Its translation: CASSLTGMPGYEQYF.

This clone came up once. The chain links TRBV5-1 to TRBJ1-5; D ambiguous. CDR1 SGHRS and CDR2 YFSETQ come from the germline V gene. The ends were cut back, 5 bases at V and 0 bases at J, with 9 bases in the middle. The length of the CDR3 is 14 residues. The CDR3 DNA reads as TGCGCCAGCAGGTTAACCGATAGCAATCAGCCCCAGCATTTT. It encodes CASRLTDSNQPQHF.

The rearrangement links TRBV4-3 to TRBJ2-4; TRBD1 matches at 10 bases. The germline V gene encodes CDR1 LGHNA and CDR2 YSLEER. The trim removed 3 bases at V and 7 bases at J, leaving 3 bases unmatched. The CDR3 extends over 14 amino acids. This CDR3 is CASSHQDRGNIQYF. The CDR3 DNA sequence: TGCGCCAGCAGCCATCAGGACAGGGGGAACATTCAGTACTTC.

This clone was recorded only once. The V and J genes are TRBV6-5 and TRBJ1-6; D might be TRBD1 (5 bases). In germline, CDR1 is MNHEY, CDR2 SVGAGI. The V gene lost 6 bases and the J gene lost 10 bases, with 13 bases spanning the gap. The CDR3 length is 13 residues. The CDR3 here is CASSGGRSSPLHF. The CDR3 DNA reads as TGTGCCAGCAGCGGGGGGAGAAGCTCACCCCTCCACTTT.